This TCR beta chain comes out of a study of CD8 T cells in Susac syndrome. The germline V gene has CDR1 SGHRS and CDR2 YFSETQ. This CDR3 region has 15 residues. V was trimmed by 1 base and J by 6 bases, leaving 14 bases between them. The RNA input was about 0.5 to 1 ug, and it was reverse transcribed with random hexamers. The authors amplified TCR beta CDR3 across 54 Vbeta and 13 Jbeta using immunoSEQ multiplex PCR. From the immunoSEQ multiplex PCR reads, TCRdb called clonotypes with MiXCR, one entry per CDR3 protein. The table records some 150,000 distinct CDR3 sequences, approximately 94% of them present only once. Peripheral blood CD8+ and CD4+ T cells were profiled by TCR beta sequencing.

Sequenced: CD8+ T cells from PBMCs. The rearrangement joins TRBV5-1 to TRBJ2-1; the D call may be TRBD1 or TRBD2 (5 bases each). The TCR sequence derives from a human donor with multiple sclerosis. The DNA of the CDR3 is TGCGCCAGCAGCTTGAGGACACCCGGGGTCAATGAGCAGTTCTTC. Translating it yields CASSLRTPGVNEQFF.